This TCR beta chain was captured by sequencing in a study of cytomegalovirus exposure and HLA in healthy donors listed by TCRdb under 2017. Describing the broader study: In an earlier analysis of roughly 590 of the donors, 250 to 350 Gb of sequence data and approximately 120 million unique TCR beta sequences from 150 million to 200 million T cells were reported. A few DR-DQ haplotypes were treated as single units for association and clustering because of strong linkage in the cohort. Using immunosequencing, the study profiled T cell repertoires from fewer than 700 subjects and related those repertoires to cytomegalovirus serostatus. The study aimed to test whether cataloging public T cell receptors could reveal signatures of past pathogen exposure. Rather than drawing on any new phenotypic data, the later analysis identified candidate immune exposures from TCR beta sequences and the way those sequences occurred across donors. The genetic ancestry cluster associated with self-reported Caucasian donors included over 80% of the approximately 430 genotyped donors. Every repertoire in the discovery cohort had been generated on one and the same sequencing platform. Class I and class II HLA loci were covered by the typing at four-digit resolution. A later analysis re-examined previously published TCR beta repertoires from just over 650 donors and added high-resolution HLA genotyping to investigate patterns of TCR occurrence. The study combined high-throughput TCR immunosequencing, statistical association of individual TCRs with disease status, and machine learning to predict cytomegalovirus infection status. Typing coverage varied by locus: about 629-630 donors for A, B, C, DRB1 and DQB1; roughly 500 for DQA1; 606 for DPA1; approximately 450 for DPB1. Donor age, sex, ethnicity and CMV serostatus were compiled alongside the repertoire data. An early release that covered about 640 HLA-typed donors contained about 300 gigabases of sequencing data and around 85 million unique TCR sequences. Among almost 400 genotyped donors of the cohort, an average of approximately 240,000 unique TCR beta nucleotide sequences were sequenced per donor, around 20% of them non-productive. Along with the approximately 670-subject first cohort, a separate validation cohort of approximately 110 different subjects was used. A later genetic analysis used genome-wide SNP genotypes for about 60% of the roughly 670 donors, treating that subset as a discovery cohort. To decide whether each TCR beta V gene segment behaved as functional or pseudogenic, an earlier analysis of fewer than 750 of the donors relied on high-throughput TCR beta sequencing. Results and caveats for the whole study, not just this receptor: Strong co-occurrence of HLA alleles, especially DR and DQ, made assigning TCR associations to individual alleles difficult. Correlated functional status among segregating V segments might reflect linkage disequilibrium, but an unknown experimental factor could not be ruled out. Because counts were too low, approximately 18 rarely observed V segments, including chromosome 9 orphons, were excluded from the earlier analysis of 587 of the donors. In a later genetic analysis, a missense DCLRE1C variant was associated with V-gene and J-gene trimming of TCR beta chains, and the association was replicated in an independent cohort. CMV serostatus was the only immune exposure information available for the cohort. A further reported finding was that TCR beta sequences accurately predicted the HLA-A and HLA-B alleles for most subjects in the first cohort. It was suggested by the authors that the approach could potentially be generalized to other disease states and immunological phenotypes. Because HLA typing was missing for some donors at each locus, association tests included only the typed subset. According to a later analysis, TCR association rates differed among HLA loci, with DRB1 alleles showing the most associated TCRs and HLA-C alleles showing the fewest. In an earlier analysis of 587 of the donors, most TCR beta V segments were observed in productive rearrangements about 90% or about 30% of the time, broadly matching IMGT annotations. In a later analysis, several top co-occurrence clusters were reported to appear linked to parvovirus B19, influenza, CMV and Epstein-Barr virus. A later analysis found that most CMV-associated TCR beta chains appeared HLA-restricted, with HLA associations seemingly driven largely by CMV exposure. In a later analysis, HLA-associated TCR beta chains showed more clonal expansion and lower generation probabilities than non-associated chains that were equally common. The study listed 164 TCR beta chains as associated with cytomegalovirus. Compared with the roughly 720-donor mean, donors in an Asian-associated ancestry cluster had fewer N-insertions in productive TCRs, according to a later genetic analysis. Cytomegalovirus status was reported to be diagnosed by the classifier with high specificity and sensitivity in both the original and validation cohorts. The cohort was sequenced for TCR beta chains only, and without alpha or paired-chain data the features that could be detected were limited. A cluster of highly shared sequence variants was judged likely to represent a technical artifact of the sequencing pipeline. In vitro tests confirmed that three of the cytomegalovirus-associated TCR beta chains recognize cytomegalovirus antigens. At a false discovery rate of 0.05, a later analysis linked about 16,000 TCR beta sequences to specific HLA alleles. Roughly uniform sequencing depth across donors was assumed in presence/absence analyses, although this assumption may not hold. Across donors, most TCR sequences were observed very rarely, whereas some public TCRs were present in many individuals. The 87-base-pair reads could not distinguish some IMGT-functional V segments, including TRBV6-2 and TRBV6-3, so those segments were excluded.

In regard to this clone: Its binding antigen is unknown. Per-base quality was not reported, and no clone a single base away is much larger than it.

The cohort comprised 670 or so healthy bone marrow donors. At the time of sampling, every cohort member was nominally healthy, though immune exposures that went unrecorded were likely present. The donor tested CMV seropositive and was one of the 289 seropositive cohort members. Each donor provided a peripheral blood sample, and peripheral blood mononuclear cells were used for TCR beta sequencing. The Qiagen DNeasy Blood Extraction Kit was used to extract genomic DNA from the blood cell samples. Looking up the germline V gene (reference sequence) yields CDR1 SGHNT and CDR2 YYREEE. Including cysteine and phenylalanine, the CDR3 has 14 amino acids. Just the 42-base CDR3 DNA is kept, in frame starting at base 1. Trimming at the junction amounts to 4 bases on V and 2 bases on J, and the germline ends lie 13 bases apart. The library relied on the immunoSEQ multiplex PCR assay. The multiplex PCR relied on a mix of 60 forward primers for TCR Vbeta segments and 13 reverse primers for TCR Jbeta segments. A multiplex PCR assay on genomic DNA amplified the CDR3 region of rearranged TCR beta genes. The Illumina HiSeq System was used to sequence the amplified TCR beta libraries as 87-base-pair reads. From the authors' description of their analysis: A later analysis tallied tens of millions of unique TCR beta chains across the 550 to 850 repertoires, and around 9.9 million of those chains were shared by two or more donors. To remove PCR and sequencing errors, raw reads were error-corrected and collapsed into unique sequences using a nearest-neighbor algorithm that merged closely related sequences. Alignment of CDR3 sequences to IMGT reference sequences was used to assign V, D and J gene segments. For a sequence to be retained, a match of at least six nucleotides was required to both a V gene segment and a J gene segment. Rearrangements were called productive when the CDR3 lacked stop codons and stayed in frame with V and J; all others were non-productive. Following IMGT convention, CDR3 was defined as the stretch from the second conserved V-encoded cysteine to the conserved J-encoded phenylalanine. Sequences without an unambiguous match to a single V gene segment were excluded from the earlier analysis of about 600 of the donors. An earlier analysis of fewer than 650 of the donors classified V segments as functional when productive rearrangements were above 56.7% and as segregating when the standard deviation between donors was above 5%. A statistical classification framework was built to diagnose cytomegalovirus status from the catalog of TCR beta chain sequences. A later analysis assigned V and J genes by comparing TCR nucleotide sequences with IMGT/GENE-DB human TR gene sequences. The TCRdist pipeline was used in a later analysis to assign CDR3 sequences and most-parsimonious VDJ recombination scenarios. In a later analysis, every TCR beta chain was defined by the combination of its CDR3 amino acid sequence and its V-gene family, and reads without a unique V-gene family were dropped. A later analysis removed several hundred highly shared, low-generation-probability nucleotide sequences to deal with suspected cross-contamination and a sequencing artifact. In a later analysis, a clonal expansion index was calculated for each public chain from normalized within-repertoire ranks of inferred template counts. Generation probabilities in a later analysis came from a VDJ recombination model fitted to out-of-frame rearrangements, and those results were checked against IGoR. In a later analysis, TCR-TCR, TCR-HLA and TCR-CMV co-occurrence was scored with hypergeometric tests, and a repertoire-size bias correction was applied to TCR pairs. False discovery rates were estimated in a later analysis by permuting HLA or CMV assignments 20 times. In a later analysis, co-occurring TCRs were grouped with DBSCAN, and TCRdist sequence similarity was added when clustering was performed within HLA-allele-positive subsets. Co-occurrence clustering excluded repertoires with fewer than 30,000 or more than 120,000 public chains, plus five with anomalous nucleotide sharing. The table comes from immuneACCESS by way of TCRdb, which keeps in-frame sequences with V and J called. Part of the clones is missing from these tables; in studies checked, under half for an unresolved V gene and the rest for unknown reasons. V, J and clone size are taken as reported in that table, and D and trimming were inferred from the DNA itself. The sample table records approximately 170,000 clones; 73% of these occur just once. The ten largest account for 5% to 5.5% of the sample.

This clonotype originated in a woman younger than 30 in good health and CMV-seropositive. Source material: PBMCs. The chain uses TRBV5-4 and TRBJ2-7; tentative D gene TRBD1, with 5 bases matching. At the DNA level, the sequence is TGTGCCAGCAGCCTACGAGACAGACCCTACGAGCAGTACTTC. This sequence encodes CASSLRDRPYEQYF.